This TCR beta chain is from a study of T cells in women clearing cervical HPV infection. A note on this clone: The observed sequence ends 3 residues before the CDR3 terminus, with the missing tail filled in from the germline J gene.

MY09/MY11 PCR detected cervical HPV DNA; dot-blot assigned genotypes. The V gene's germline CDR1 is SGHRS and CDR2 YFSETQ. V lost 3 bases and J lost 5, with 8 bases in between. The CDR3 loop spans 12 amino acids. The table came from immunoSEQ multiplex PCR; TCRdb's copy has only in-frame clones and leaves some out. The table counts tens of thousands of clones; about 6% lies in the top ten. V gene TRBV5-1 combines with J gene TRBJ2-5; D is uncertain. This sequence was found in a woman aged 18 to 75 with a cervical HPV16 infection that either progressed to CIN3+ or cleared (not recorded which). The specimen was blood buffy coat. The CDR3 bases that were read are TGCGCCAGCAGCTCCCCTCGTGAGACC. Residues: CASSSPRET. The whole CDR3 sequence is CASSSPRETQYF.